This TCR beta chain was retrieved from a study of T cells expressing NK-cell markers. Study overall: Among the eight sequenced donors, seven tested HCMV-seropositive and one tested seronegative. General study results and limits: The study left the HCMV specificity of expanded NKG2C+ T cell clones unresolved. Among several donors, these clonotypes also ranked first in the CD3+CD56-NKG2C+ fraction.

Points on this clonotype: The antigen is undetermined.

Making the TCR beta cDNA relied on 5'RACE template switching with UMIs. TCRdb re-called the 5' RACE reads and catalogs CDR3 proteins one per entry, DNA excluded. The sample spans a few hundred thousand distinct CDR3 sequences; the ten largest clones claim roughly 5.2%. The length of the CDR3 is 16 residues. The germline V gene encodes CDR1 DFQATT and CDR2 SNEGSKA (reference sequence). The sample comprised blood T cells: a sorted CD56 or NKG2C T cell subset, CD4+ or CD8+ T cells, or bulk PBMC T cells (not recorded which). The sequence derives from a man aged 18 to 69 in good health. The rearrangement uses TRBV20-1 and TRBJ1-1; the TCRdb call, TRBD1, lacks DNA for checking. This CDR3 reads CSARTDRGQKSTEAFF.